This TCR beta chain comes out of a study of T cell therapy after organ transplantation. Turning to the study itself: T cells were expanded about 2 weeks with 30 CMV class I/II epitopes. Patients received a median of 1.92 x 10^8 CMV-specific T cells over 2 to 6 infusions.

Produced via immunoSEQ multiplex PCR; TCRdb's table is partial and in-frame only. The data show approximately 52,000 clones, with about 94% seen just once and over 2.5% held by the top ten. Notes on the study in general: Minimal repertoire change after therapy followed marked pretherapy expansions in nonresponders.

These transplant recipients had drug-resistant or recurrent cytomegalovirus infection. The CDR3 contains 13 residues. V shed 4 bases and J shed 1 base, with 7 bases lying between them. Germline lookup yields CDR1 LNHNV and CDR2 YYDKDF (reference sequence). Points on this clone: Its antigen is undetermined.

Sequenced material: CD8+ T cells from blood, taken before autologous CMV-specific T cell therapy. The receptor's source is a human patient who had received a solid organ transplant and had CMV disease. The chain links TRBV15 to TRBJ2-5; no clear D gene. CDR3 DNA sequence: TGTGCCACCAGCATTCTATTCCAAGAGACCCAGTACTTC. Its translation is CATSILFQETQYF.